The 20 T cell receptor beta chains below come from one sample, sequenced in a study of cytomegalovirus exposure and HLA in healthy donors. Vbeta (60) and Jbeta (13) primers were used in the PCR. This table comes from immunoSEQ multiplex PCR, and its TCRdb copy is limited to in-frame clones, with some not included. The table records some 120,000 clones, around 64% of them present only once. The sample was PBMCs. The receptors derive from a young man in good health and CMV-seropositive.

J is TRBJ2-5 and V is TRBV7-9; D possibly corresponds to TRBD2 (5 bases). This CDR3 comprises 16 residues. The V and J ends lost 4 bases and 1 base respectively, with 16 bases between them. In germline, CDR1 is SEHNR, CDR2 FQNEAQ (reference sequence). The CDR3 reads CASSSPGWGLQETQYF. The CDR3, as DNA: TGTGCCAGCAGCTCCCCGGGATGGGGTCTCCAAGAGACCCAGTACTTC.

The chain couples TRBV29-1 to TRBJ1-4; D is ambiguous. The V gene lost 1 base and the J gene lost 3 bases, with 9 bases spanning the gap. The CDR3 extends over 14 amino acids. Germline V lookup: CDR1 SQVTM, CDR2 ANQGSEA. The CDR3 DNA sequence: TGCAGCGTTGAAGGATCAGAAGCTAATGAAAAACTGTTTTTT. It specifies CSVEGSEANEKLFF.

This clone was picked up a small number of times. The rearrangement links TRBV19 to TRBJ1-2, with 7 bases identical to TRBD1. V was clipped by 3 bases and J by 3 bases; unmatched bases: 19. CDR1 LNHDA and CDR2 SQIVND come from the germline V gene (reference sequence). The CDR3 contains 19 residues. The CDR3 coding sequence is TGTGCCAGTAGTATTATGCTCTCTAGACAGGGTATTAATGACTATGGCTACACCTTC. Protein: CASSIMLSRQGINDYGYTF.

This clone was seen once. The J gene is TRBJ1-4, the V gene TRBV5-6; 9 positions match TRBD1. Trimming removed 4 bases from V and 7 bases from J; junction bases left unmatched: 17. The CDR3 is 18 amino acids. The germline CDR1 and CDR2 sequences are SGHDT and YYEEEE. This CDR3 is CASSQTGTGWDFGEKLFF. The CDR3 DNA is TGTGCCAGCAGCCAAACCGGGACAGGGTGGGACTTCGGTGAAAAACTGTTTTTT.

CDR3 DNA sequence: TGTGCCAGCAGTGAACCGGGATTCTCCTACAATGAGCAGTTCTTC. Translated: CASSEPGFSYNEQFF. This chain uses TRBV6-1 with TRBJ2-1; TRBD2 is a possible D gene (5 bases). Germline lookup yields CDR1 MNHNS and CDR2 SASEGT. The CDR3 consists of 15 residues. V shed 2 bases and J shed 0 bases, with 8 bases lying between them.

The chain has TRBV7-2 and TRBJ2-7; weak D call: TRBD1 (5 bases). The CDR3 has 16 residues. Per germline, CDR1 SGHTA and CDR2 FQGNSA. Trimming stripped 4 bases from V and 0 bases from J, with 16 bases between. The CDR3: CASSSRSRTLSYEQYF. The CDR3 nucleotides read TGTGCCAGCAGCTCTAGGAGTCGGACACTCTCCTACGAGCAGTACTTC.

This clone was seen more than once but under ten times. The chain has TRBV19 and TRBJ2-1; D is undetermined. CDR1 is LNHDA and CDR2 is SQIVND in the germline V gene (reference sequence). The CDR3 extends over 15 amino acids. V was cut by 5 bases and J by 9 bases, with 20 bases left in between. CDR3 sequence: CASSPPLSRLGEQFF. The DNA of the CDR3 is TGTGCCAGTAGTCCCCCTTTGTCTAGGTTGGGTGAGCAGTTCTTC.

The chain uses TRBV6-4 and TRBJ2-3, with D hard to call. Between the trimmed V and J ends, which lost 4 bases and 4 bases, there was a span of 12 bases. The CDR3 runs 14 residues. Looked up from germline, CDR1 is MRHNA and CDR2 is SNTAGT. CDR3 nucleotides: TGTGCCAGCAGTGTTGAGTTAGAGGCAGATACGCAGTATTTT. It is translated as CASSVELEADTQYF.

In its sample, this clone was seen a few times. The genes are TRBV5-1 and TRBJ1-1, with 7 nucleotides matching TRBD1. Germline values: CDR1 SGHRS, CDR2 YFSETQ. Trimming at V came to 0 bases and at J to 1 base, leaving 3 bases not matched to a gene. CDR3 length: 15 residues. CDR3 loop: CASSLGQGENTEAFF. DNA for the CDR3: TGCGCCAGCAGCTTGGGGCAGGGGGAGAACACTGAAGCTTTCTTT. Looking up the rest from reference TRBV5-1 and TRBJ1-1 gives the full variable domain: KAGVTQTPRYLIKTRGQQVTLSCSPISGHRSVSWYQQTPGQGLQFLFEYFSETQRNKGNFPGRFSGRQFSNSRSEMNVSTLELGDSALYLCASSLGQGENTEAFFGQGTRLTVV.

In DNA form, the CDR3 reads TGTGCCAGCAGCGGGACTAGCGGGAGGCCCTACGAGCAGTACGTC. This sequence encodes CASSGTSGRPYEQYV. The rearrangement joins TRBV7-2 to TRBJ2-7; 15 bases agree with TRBD2. Germline assignment: CDR1 SGHTA and CDR2 FQGNSA. With V trimmed by 5 bases and J by 2 bases, 1 base remained unmatched. The CDR3 covers 15 residues.

This clone was recorded a few times. The chain combines TRBV2 with TRBJ1-2, with 7 bases matching TRBD1. V gave up 4 bases and J gave up 0 bases; unmatched junction bases: 2. Germline-derived CDR1 and CDR2 are SNHLY and FYNNEI. The CDR3 loop spans 14 amino acids. For the CDR3, the DNA is TGTGCCAGCAGTGGGACAGGTGCTAACTATGGCTACACCTTC. Its translation: CASSGTGANYGYTF.

The CDR3 DNA reads as TGTGCCAGCAGCGTCGGGGGGGCCTACGAGCAGTACTTC. Translated, it gives CASSVGGAYEQYF. This chain joins TRBV11-2 and TRBJ2-7, with 8 positions matching TRBD2. Germline V gene sequence: CDR1 SGHAT, CDR2 FQNNGV. The CDR3 has 13 amino acids. The V and J ends lost 5 bases and 2 bases, in that order; junction bases with no gene match: 2.

The CDR3 loop reads CASSLDGGGETQYF. The CDR3 region has the DNA TGTGCCAGCAGCTTAGACGGCGGGGGAGAGACCCAGTACTTC. The chain carries TRBV11-1 and TRBJ2-5, with 7 bases identical to TRBD2. The germline gives CDR1 SGHAT, CDR2 FQDESV (reference sequence). The CDR3 runs 14 residues. Trimming took 1 base from V and 4 from J; bases not matched to a gene: 3.

This sequence joins TRBV9 and TRBJ2-5; 10 nucleotides line up with TRBD1. The length of the CDR3 is 17 residues. Germline loops: CDR1 SGDLS, CDR2 YYNGEE. Trimming removed 0 bases from V and 2 bases from J; junction bases left unmatched: 7. The CDR3 loop reads CASSVGGTGVTQETQYF. CDR3 DNA: TGTGCCAGCAGCGTAGGTGGGACAGGGGTGACGCAAGAGACCCAGTACTTC.

A few counts support this clone. The chain couples TRBV6-4 to TRBJ1-2, with 9 bases fitting TRBD1. CDR3 length equals 15 residues. The V gene end was trimmed by 6 bases and the J gene end by 9 bases; junction bases not matched to a gene: 14. Per germline, CDR1 MRHNA and CDR2 SNTAGT. CDR3 nucleotides: TGTGCCAGCAGCACGACAGGGGGAGGCCTGGATAGCTACACCTTC. It specifies CASSTTGGGLDSYTF.

The rearrangement joins TRBV18 to TRBJ2-1, with 7 bases identical to TRBD1. The junction had 5 bases not matched to a gene; V was cut back by 6 bases and J by 3 bases. Germline CDR1 is KGHSH and CDR2 is LQKENI. This CDR3 has 14 amino acids. DNA for the CDR3: TGTGCCAGCTCTACCGGGACAGTCTACAATGAGCAGTTCTTC. This translates into CASSTGTVYNEQFF.

The rearrangement links TRBV7-9 to TRBJ2-7; TRBD2 aligns across 16 bases. V was clipped by 3 bases and J by 6 bases; unmatched bases: 2. This CDR3 contains 15 residues. Germline CDR1 reads SEHNR; CDR2 reads FQNEAQ (reference sequence). The chain's CDR3 is CASSFGTSGRGEQYV. The CDR3 nucleotides read TGTGCCAGCAGCTTCGGGACTAGCGGGAGGGGCGAGCAGTACGTC.

The rearrangement uses TRBV13 and TRBJ2-1; TRBD1 matches at 7 bases. CDR3 size: 17 residues. V lost 2 bases to trimming and J lost 5 bases; unmatched junction nucleotides: 12. The V gene's germline CDR1 is PRHDT and CDR2 FYEKMQ (reference sequence). CDR3 DNA: TGTGCCAGCAGCTTACGAGGGGGCGCTAGGCTGGACAATGAGCAGTTCTTC. Translation gives CASSLRGGARLDNEQFF.

There are many counts of this clone. The V and J genes are TRBV11-3 and TRBJ2-1, with 10 bases lining up with TRBD2. Germline V gene data show CDR1 as SGHNT and CDR2 as YENEEA. V lost 4 bases and J lost 5; bases outside the gene matches: 11. The CDR3 runs 17 residues. CDR3 region: CASSSARTSGSHNEQFF. The DNA for the CDR3 is TGTGCCAGCAGCTCAGCCCGGACTAGCGGCAGCCACAATGAGCAGTTCTTC.

The chain couples TRBV27 to TRBJ2-3; no definite D call. The CDR3 is 12 residues long. V lost 5 bases and J 2 bases, leaving 5 bases between the germline ends. Germline CDR1 and CDR2: MNHEY and SMNVEV (reference sequence). CDR3 DNA sequence: TGTGCCAGCAGTCCTCCCACAGATACGCAGTATTTT. The encoded protein is CASSPPTDTQYF.